The subject of this entry is one T cell receptor (beta chain). This sample is drawn from a study of cytomegalovirus exposure and HLA in healthy donors. PCR primers comprised 60 Vbeta and 13 Jbeta primers. TCRdb's table, derived via immunoSEQ multiplex PCR, lists solely in-frame clones and lacks some. The sample holds 90,000 to 150,000 clones, over 65% seen once. J was trimmed by 8 bases and V by 3 bases; bases with no gene match: 5. In germline, CDR1 is SNHLY, CDR2 FYNNEI. The CDR3 sequence is 14 residues long. The sample taken for sequencing was PBMCs. The rearrangement joins TRBV2 to TRBJ1-5; 9 bases align to TRBD1. This TCR came from a female donor in good health and CMV-seronegative. CDR3 DNA: TGTGCCAGCAGTGAGGGACAGGGTAGGGAGCCCCAGCATTTT. This encodes CASSEGQGREPQHF.